A single sample is the source of the 8 T cell receptor beta chains below, sequenced in a study of blood T cell repertoires in COVID-19. Sequencing used immunoSEQ multiplex PCR; TCRdb keeps in-frame clones, though not all of them. The data contain around 250,000 clones, over 80% of them singletons. The sequenced material came from peripheral blood. These receptors were collected from a man aged 30 to 45 who had recovered from COVID-19.

Points on this clone: The junction departs from the called germline gene at one end, perhaps through a read error. The V call is TRBV12-3 or TRBV12-4, the J call TRBJ1-2; tentative D call: TRBD1 (5 bases). The CDR3 contains 13 residues. The CDR3 spells CASSLEQGGGYTF. The CDR3 DNA is TGTGCCAGCAGCTTAGAGCAGGGAGGCGGCTACACCTTC.

The CDR3 protein is CASSSPGDRDLYGYTF. CDR3 nucleotides: TGTGCCAGCAGTTCTCCGGGGGACAGGGATTTATATGGCTACACCTTC. The J gene is TRBJ1-2, the V gene TRBV28; 9 bases match TRBD1. With 4 bases clipped from V and 5 bases from J, the junction kept 11 bases outside the gene matches. The CDR3 extends over 16 amino acids. From germline, CDR1 is MDHEN and CDR2 SYDVKM.

The CDR3 bases are TGTGCCAGAAAGAGACAGGTCGAAACTAACTATGGCTACACCTTC. Its translation is CARKRQVETNYGYTF. The chain combines TRBV5-8 with TRBJ1-2; a possible D gene is TRBD1 (6 bases). The V gene lost 8 bases and the J gene lost 0 bases, with 17 bases spanning the gap. The CDR3 contains 15 residues. CDR1 and CDR2 from the germline V gene are SGHTS and YDEGEE.

The chain carries TRBV19 and TRBJ2-4; possibly TRBD1 for D (5 bases). CDR1 is LNHDA, CDR2 SQIVND, per germline (reference sequence). The CDR3 extends over 17 amino acids. The V gene lost 5 bases and the J gene lost 0 bases, with 17 bases spanning the gap. This CDR3 reads CASSLEGRGRAKNIQYF. In DNA, the CDR3 is TGTGCCAGTAGTCTCGAAGGTAGGGGAAGAGCCAAAAACATTCAGTACTTC. The entire variable domain, with the rest obtained from reference TRBV19 and TRBJ2-4, is as follows: DGGITQSPKYLFRKEGQNVTLSCEQNLNHDAMYWYRQDPGQGLRLIYYSQIVNDFQKGDIAEGYSVSREKKESFPLTVTSAQKNPTAFYLCASSLEGRGRAKNIQYFGAGTRLSVL.

This clone was counted only a few times. V and J are TRBV7-2 and TRBJ2-1, with 10 bases lining up with TRBD2. Trimming cost V 1 base and J 0 bases; bases outside gene matches: 0. CDR1 SGHTA and CDR2 FQGNSA come from the germline V gene. CDR3 length equals 16 residues. The CDR3 spells CASSLVAGGSYNEQFF. In DNA, the CDR3 is TGTGCCAGCAGCTTAGTAGCGGGGGGCTCCTACAATGAGCAGTTCTTC.

The genes are TRBV9 and TRBJ2-3, with D possibly being TRBD2 (5 bases). The CDR3 has 16 residues. The V and J ends lost 0 bases and 5 bases respectively, with 16 bases between them. Germline lookup yields CDR1 SGDLS and CDR2 YYNGEE. CDR3 DNA: TGTGCCAGCAGCGTAGGGTGGCCAGTTCGGGAAGATACGCAGTATTTT. Translating it yields CASSVGWPVREDTQYF.

The chain couples TRBV5-1 to TRBJ2-2; D unclear. Trimming took off 2 bases at V and 3 bases at J, with 8 bases between the two ends. This CDR3 is 14 amino acids long. The germline V gene encodes CDR1 SGHRS and CDR2 YFSETQ. The DNA for the CDR3 is TGCGCCAGCAGCTTTCCTACGGACACCGGGGAGCTGTTTTTT. Translating gives CASSFPTDTGELFF.

The chain uses TRBV9 and TRBJ1-2; the match to TRBD1 covers 7 bases. Germline assignment: CDR1 SGDLS and CDR2 YYNGEE. The J segment lost 4 bases and the V segment lost 4 bases, leaving 7 bases of the junction unmatched. This CDR3 comprises 14 residues. This chain's CDR3 is CASSSATGTYGYTF. The DNA of the CDR3 is TGTGCCAGCAGCTCGGCGACAGGGACCTATGGCTACACCTTC.